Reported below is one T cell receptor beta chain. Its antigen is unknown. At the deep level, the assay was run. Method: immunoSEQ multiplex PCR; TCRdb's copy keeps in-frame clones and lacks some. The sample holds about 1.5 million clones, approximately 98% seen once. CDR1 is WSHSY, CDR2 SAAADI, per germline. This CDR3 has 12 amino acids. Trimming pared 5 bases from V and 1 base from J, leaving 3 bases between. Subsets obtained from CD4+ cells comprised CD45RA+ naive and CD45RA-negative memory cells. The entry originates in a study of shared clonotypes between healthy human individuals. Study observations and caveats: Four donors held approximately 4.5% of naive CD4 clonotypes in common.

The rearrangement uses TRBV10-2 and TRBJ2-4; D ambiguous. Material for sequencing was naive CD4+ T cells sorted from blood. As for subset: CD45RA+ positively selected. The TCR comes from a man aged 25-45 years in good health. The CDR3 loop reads CASSPAKNIQYF. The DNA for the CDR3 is TGCGCCAGCAGTCCTGCCAAAAACATTCAGTACTTC.